Listed below are T cell receptor beta chains from one sample, sequenced in a study of blood T cell repertoires in COVID-19. Clones were sequenced by immunoSEQ multiplex PCR, and TCRdb holds only the in-frame ones, with some missing. The profile covers approximately 310,000 clones, with around 85% appearing a single time and approximately 1.9% taken by the ten largest. The sample comprised PBMCs or T cells enriched from blood (not recorded which). Receptor source: a woman in her twenties or thirties who had been exposed to COVID-19. Each CDR3 is given with its conserved first and last residue. The order of the fields is V gene, J gene, D gene, clone size, CDR3 protein, CDR3 DNA. The D gene is left open where the match is weak. For some rows the clone size is stated as once, few or many, or as a class when expanded; others skip it.

TRBV19	TRBJ2-7	NA	NA	CASSSSRRAYEQYF	TGTGCCAGTAGTTCTAGCCGGAGGGCCTACGAGCAGTACTTC
TRBV6-4	TRBJ2-1	TRBD1	NA	CASSRDRSSDEQFF	TGTGCCAGCAGCCGGGACAGGAGTTCCGATGAGCAGTTCTTC
TRBV19	TRBJ1-5	NA	NA	CASSIHGRDQPQHF	TGTGCCAGTAGTATCCATGGGAGGGATCAGCCCCAGCATTTT
TRBV4-1	TRBJ2-1	TRBD2	NA	CASSQVPGGGPYNEQFF	TGCGCCAGCAGCCAAGTTCCGGGCGGGGGGCCCTACAATGAGCAGTTCTTC
TRBV4-2	TRBJ1-6	NA	NA	CASSQDGGWSSPLHF	TGTGCCAGCAGCCAAGATGGGGGCTGGAGTTCACCCCTCCACTTT
TRBV4-2	TRBJ1-3	NA	NA	CASSQDQAGNTIYF	TGTGCCAGCAGCCAAGATCAGGCCGGAAACACCATATATTTT
TRBV9	TRBJ2-7	NA	few	CASSVGQVTYEQYF	TGTGCCAGCAGCGTAGGCCAGGTGACCTACGAGCAGTACTTC
TRBV4-3	TRBJ2-7	TRBD1	NA	CASSHYRDRGLYEQYF	TGCGCCAGCAGCCATTACAGGGACAGGGGTTTGTACGAGCAGTACTTC
TRBV7-9	TRBJ1-1	NA	NA	CASSLGQGGSTEAFF	TGTGCCAGCAGCTTAGGGCAGGGCGGCTCGACTGAAGCTTTCTTT
TRBV19	TRBJ1-2	TRBD1	many	CASSIWRDREYGYTF	TGTGCCAGTAGTATTTGGCGGGACAGGGAATATGGCTACACCTTC
TRBV7-9	TRBJ1-5	NA	NA	CASSLTGINQPQHF	TGTGCCAGCAGCTTAACCGGGATCAATCAGCCCCAGCATTTT
TRBV2	TRBJ1-5	TRBD1	NA	CASRDLGQVSNQPQHF	TGTGCCAGCAGGGACCTGGGACAGGTGAGCAATCAGCCCCAGCATTTT
TRBV19	TRBJ1-2	NA	NA	CASSIKTGKFYTF	TGTGCCAGTAGTATTAAGACAGGTAAGTTCTACACCTTC
TRBV6-1	TRBJ2-7	NA	few	CASSEARLGSYEQYF	TGTGCCAGCAGTGAAGCAAGGCTAGGAAGCTACGAGCAGTACTTC
TRBV24-1	TRBJ1-1	NA	NA	CATSDSTGTEAFF	TGTGCCACCAGTGATTCGACCGGGACTGAAGCTTTCTTT
TRBV5-6	TRBJ1-6	TRBD1	NA	CASSYGTGGFSPLHF	TGTGCCAGCAGCTACGGGACAGGGGGCTTTTCACCCCTCCACTTT
TRBV5-5	TRBJ1-1	TRBD1	NA	CASSLGTPLGQGNTEAFF	TGTGCCAGCAGCTTGGGGACCCCCTTGGGACAGGGAAACACTGAAGCTTTCTTT
TRBV5-5	TRBJ2-7	NA	NA	CASSLLASYEQYF	TGTGCCAGCAGCTTGCTAGCGAGCTACGAGCAGTACTTC
TRBV19	TRBJ1-1	TRBD1	once	CASSIDKGGPTGSEAFF	TGTGCCAGTAGTATAGATAAGGGGGGTCCGACAGGGTCTGAAGCTTTCTTT
TRBV4-1	TRBJ1-1	TRBD1	NA	CASSQVGDREAFF	TGCGCCAGCAGCCAAGTTGGGGACAGGGAAGCTTTCTTT
TRBV4-1	TRBJ1-6	TRBD1	NA	CASSQDRTGNSPLHF	TGCGCCAGCAGCCAAGACAGGACAGGGAATTCACCCCTCCACTTT
TRBV10-3	TRBJ2-7	TRBD2	NA	CATRGLANEQYF	TGTGCCACGAGAGGACTAGCGAACGAGCAGTACTTC
TRBV19	TRBJ1-2	TRBD1	NA	CASRSRDSKFLYGYTF	TGTGCCAGTCGCTCCCGGGACAGCAAATTCCTCTATGGCTACACCTTC
TRBV7-3	TRBJ2-7	TRBD2	NA	CASSLLAGSSYEQYF	TGTGCCAGCAGCCTACTAGCGGGGAGCTCCTACGAGCAGTACTTC
TRBV30	TRBJ1-6	NA	once	CAWSTPGSYNSPLHF	TGTGCCTGGAGTACCCCCGGGTCCTATAATTCACCCCTCCACTTT
TRBV19	TRBJ2-2	TRBD1	NA	CASRSTDRGNTGELFF	TGTGCCAGTAGGTCCACGGACAGGGGTAACACCGGGGAGCTGTTTTTT
TRBV28	TRBJ1-4	NA	many	CASSLLGTSNEKLFF	TGTGCCAGCAGTTTACTCGGGACAAGTAATGAAAAACTGTTTTTT